These 6 T cell receptor beta chains were all obtained from the same sample, sequenced in a study of shared clonotypes between healthy human individuals. It was CD45RO-negative cells, positively selected for CCR7, that made up naive CD8 cells, with terminally differentiated effector memory CD45RA+ cells excluded. Assay: immunoSEQ multiplex PCR; the TCRdb copy retains only in-frame clones and omits some. The sample contains approximately 810,000 clones, 92% of which appear only once. The specimen was naive CD8+ T cells sorted from blood. Source of these receptors: a man younger than 45 in good health.

This clone has only one observation. V and J are TRBV6-5 and TRBJ2-3, with TRBD1 matching 8 bases. CDR3 size: 16 residues. The trim removed 2 bases at V and 2 bases at J, leaving 6 bases unmatched. Germline lookup yields CDR1 MNHEY and CDR2 SVGAGI. CDR3 sequence reads: CASSYPDRAYTDTQYF. The CDR3 bases are TGTGCCAGCAGTTACCCGGACAGGGCCTACACAGATACGCAGTATTTT.

The chain recombines TRBV11-2 with TRBJ2-1; the D gene is possibly TRBD2 (5 bases). Germline CDR1 and CDR2: SGHAT and FQNNGV. Trimming took 6 bases from V and 6 from J, leaving 18 bases between them. The CDR3 spans 15 residues. DNA for the CDR3: TGTGCCAGCAGACCGACTCGGACTGTCGTCAATGAGCAGTTCTTC. Translating gives CASRPTRTVVNEQFF.

J is TRBJ1-2 and V is TRBV14, with TRBD1 matching 7 bases. Germline V gene lookup returns CDR1 SGHDN and CDR2 FVKESK. The J segment lost 4 bases and the V segment lost 0 bases, leaving 8 bases of the junction unmatched. This CDR3 has 16 amino acids. The DNA of the CDR3 is TGTGCCAGCAGCCAAGACCTAGGGACAGCCGCCTATGGCTACACCTTC. Protein sequence: CASSQDLGTAAYGYTF.

This clone appeared a single time. The gene calls are TRBV6-1 and TRBJ2-1; possibly TRBD1 for D (6 bases). The CDR3 has 15 residues. The V gene lost 6 bases and the J gene lost 7 bases, with 19 bases spanning the gap. Germline values: CDR1 MNHNS, CDR2 SASEGT. CDR3 sequence (DNA): TGTGCCAGCAGAGCACTTCGAGGACAGAATAATGAGCAGTTCTTC. It yields the protein CASRALRGQNNEQFF.

The rearrangement uses TRBV4-3 and TRBJ2-7; D is perhaps TRBD2 (5 bases). V lost 0 bases and J lost 2, with 11 bases in between. The length of the CDR3 is 15 residues. From germline, CDR1 is LGHNA and CDR2 YSLEER. CDR3 DNA sequence: TGCGCCAGCAGCCAAGATGCTAGCCCCACCTACGAGCAGTACTTC. Translation: CASSQDASPTYEQYF.

V usage is TRBV7-9 and J usage is TRBJ1-2, with 7 bases lining up with TRBD1. There are 13 residues in the CDR3. V dropped 6 bases and J dropped 6; count of bases not matched to a gene: 7. Germline CDR1 and CDR2: SEHNR and FQNEAQ (reference sequence). CDR3 region: CASRRDSENGYTF. CDR3 in DNA: TGTGCCAGCAGACGGGACAGTGAAAATGGCTACACCTTC. The complete variable domain, with remaining parts taken from reference TRBV7-9 and TRBJ1-2, reads DTGVSQNPRHKITKRGQNVTFRCDPISEHNRLYWYRQTLGQGPEFLTYFQNEAQLEKSRLLSDRFSAERPKGSFSTLEIQRTEQGDSAMYLCASRRDSENGYTFGSGTRLTVV.